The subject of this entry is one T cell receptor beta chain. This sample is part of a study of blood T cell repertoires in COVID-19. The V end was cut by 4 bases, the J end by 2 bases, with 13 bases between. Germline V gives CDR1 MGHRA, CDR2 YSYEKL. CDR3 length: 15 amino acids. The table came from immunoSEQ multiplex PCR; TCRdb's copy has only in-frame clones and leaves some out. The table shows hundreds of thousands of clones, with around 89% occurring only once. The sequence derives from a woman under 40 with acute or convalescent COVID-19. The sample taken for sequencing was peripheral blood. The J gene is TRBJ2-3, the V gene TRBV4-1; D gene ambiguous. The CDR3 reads CASSPARLSTDTQYF. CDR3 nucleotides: TGCGCCAGCAGCCCCGCCCGACTGTCCACAGATACGCAGTATTTT.